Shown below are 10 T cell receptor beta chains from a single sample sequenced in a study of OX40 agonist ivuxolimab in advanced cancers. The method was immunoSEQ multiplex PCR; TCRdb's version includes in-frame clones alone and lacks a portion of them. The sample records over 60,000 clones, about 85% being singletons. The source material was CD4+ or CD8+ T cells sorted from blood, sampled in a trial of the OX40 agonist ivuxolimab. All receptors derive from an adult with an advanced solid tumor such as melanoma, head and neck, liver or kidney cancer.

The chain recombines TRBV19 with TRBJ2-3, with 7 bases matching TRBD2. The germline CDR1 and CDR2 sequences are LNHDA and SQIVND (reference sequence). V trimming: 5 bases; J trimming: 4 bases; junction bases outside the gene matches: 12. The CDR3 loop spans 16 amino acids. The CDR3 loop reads CASSGRWRGNPDTQYF. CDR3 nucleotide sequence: TGTGCCAGTAGTGGCAGGTGGCGGGGGAATCCAGATACGCAGTATTTT.

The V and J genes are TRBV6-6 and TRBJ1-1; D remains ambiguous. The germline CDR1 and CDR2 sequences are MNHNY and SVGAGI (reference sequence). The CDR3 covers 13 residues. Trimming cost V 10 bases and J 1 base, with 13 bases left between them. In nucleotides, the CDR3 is TGTGCCATCGGAAAAGCGAGGAACACTGAAGCTTTCTTT. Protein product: CAIGKARNTEAFF.

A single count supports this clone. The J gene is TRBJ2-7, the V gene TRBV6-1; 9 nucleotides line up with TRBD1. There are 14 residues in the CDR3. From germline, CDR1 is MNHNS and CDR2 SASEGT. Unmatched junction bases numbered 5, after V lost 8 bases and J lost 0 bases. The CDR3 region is CASPRDRVSYEQYF. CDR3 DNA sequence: TGTGCCAGCCCGAGGGACAGGGTCTCCTACGAGCAGTACTTC.

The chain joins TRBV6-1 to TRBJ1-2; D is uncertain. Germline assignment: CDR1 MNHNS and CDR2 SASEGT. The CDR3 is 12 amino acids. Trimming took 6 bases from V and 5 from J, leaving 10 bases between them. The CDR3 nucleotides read TGTGCCAGCAGAGGCAGAATGTATGGCTACACCTTC. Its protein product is CASRGRMYGYTF.

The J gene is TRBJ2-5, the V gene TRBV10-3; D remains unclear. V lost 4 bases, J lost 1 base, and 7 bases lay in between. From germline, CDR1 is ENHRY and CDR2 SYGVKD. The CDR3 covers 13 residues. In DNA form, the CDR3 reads TGTGCCATCAGTGTCGACTTCCAAGAGACCCAGTACTTC. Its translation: CAISVDFQETQYF.

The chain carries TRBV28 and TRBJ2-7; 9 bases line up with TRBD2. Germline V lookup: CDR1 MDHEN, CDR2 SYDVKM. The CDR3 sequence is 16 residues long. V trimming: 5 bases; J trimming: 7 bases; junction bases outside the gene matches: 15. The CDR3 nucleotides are TGTGCCAGCAGTGCCATGCTCTCGGGACTAGCCGATGAGCAGTACTTC. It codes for CASSAMLSGLADEQYF.

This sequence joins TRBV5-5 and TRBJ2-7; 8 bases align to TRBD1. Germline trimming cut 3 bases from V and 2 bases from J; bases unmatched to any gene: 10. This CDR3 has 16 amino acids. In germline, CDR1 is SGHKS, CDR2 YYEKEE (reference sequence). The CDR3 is CASSSPDRDRTYEQYF. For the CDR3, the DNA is TGTGCCAGCAGCTCCCCGGATCGGGACAGGACCTACGAGCAGTACTTC.

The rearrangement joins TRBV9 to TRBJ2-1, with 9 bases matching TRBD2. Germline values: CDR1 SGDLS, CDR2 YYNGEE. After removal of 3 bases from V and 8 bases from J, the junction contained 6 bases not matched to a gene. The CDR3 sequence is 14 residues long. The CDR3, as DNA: TGTGCCAGCAGCGCCCGGACTAGCGTGGATGAGCAGTTCTTC. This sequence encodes CASSARTSVDEQFF. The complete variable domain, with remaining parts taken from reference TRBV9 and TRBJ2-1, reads DSGVTQTPKHLITATGQRVTLRCSPRSGDLSVYWYQQSLDQGLQFLIQYYNGEERAKGNILERFSAQQFPDLHSELNLSSLELGDSALYFCASSARTSVDEQFFGPGTRLTVL.

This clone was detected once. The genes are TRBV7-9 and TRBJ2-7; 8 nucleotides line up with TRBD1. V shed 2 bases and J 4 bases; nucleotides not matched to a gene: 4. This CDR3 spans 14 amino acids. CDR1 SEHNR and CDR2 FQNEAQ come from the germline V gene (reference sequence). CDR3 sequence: CASSLQGAGYEQYF. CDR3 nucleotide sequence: TGTGCCAGCAGCTTACAGGGGGCGGGGTACGAGCAGTACTTC.

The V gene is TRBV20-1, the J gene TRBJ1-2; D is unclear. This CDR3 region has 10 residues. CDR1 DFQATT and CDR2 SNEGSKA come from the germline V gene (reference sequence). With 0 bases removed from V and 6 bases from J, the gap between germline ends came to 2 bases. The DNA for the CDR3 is TGCAGTGCTAGAGATGATGGCTACACCTTC. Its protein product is CSARDDGYTF.